Listed here are 8 T cell receptor beta chains from one sample, sequenced in a study of blood T cell repertoires in COVID-19. The protocol was immunoSEQ multiplex PCR, while the TCRdb copy is restricted to in-frame clones and leaves out a portion. The data show 150,000 to 190,000 clones, 85% to 90% seen once. The sample comprised peripheral blood. The receptor source for this set is a woman between 40 and 50 years old with acute or convalescent COVID-19.

The chain couples TRBV5-1 to TRBJ2-7; a possible D gene is TRBD1 (6 bases). The CDR3 consists of 15 residues. The germline CDR1 and CDR2 sequences are SGHRS and YFSETQ. The V end was cut by 3 bases, the J end by 0 bases, with 13 bases between. The CDR3 coding sequence is TGCGCCAGCAGCTATGGGACACAAAGCTCCTACGAGCAGTACTTC. Translating gives CASSYGTQSSYEQYF.

The chain links TRBV5-5 to TRBJ1-5; D call uncertain. Germline V gene lookup returns CDR1 SGHKS and CDR2 YYEKEE (reference sequence). The CDR3 contains 13 residues. The ends were cut back, 0 bases at V and 6 bases at J, with 7 bases in the middle. The CDR3 protein is CASSLDPGQPQHF. DNA of the CDR3: TGTGCCAGCAGCTTGGATCCAGGTCAGCCCCAGCATTTT.

V gene TRBV7-3 combines with J gene TRBJ2-5, with TRBD1 as a possible D gene (5 bases). The CDR3 consists of 16 residues. Germline CDR1 is SGHTA and CDR2 is FQGTGA. The V gene lost 5 bases and the J gene lost 2 bases, with 18 bases spanning the gap. The CDR3 DNA reads as TGTGCCAGCAGCCCTTTGGGGAATGGGGCACAAGAGACCCAGTACTTC. It translates to CASSPLGNGAQETQYF.

This chain uses TRBV28 with TRBJ2-3, with D possibly being TRBD1 (6 bases). Germline CDR1 and CDR2: MDHEN and SYDVKM. V lost 9 bases and J 0 bases, leaving 13 bases between the germline ends. This CDR3 has 14 amino acids. CDR3 sequence (DNA): TGTGCCAGTAAGGGGGTGACAAGCACAGATACGCAGTATTTT. This translates into CASKGVTSTDTQYF.

The CDR3 here is CASTSFSGAGSNEQFF. The CDR3, as DNA: TGTGCCAGCACCTCATTTAGCGGAGCGGGTTCCAATGAGCAGTTCTTC. This chain connects TRBV7-9 to TRBJ2-1; tentative D call: TRBD2 (6 bases). V shed 7 bases and J shed 6 bases, with 22 bases lying between them. Germline-derived CDR1 and CDR2 are SEHNR and FQNEAQ (reference sequence). The length of the CDR3 is 16 residues.

The V and J genes are TRBV24-1 and TRBJ1-2, with 8 nucleotides matching TRBD1. Germline values: CDR1 KGHDR, CDR2 SFDVKD. The CDR3 sequence is 18 residues long. With 7 bases clipped from V and 0 bases from J, the junction kept 15 bases outside the gene matches. CDR3 bases: TGTGCCACCAGCCCATCGCCCGGGACAGGCCCAGCTAACTATGGCTACACCTTC. This sequence encodes CATSPSPGTGPANYGYTF.

The chain combines TRBV3-1 (or the pseudogene TRBV3-2) with TRBJ1-1; D ambiguous. The CDR3 sequence is 14 residues long. Germline lookup yields CDR1 LGHDT and CDR2 YNNKEL (reference sequence). With 0 bases removed from V and 5 bases from J, the gap between germline ends came to 10 bases. The CDR3 DNA sequence: TGTGCCAGCAGCCAAGACCCGGGTTTTACTGAAGCTTTCTTT. Protein: CASSQDPGFTEAFF.

This clone was counted once. This chain links TRBV30 with TRBJ1-5; 9 bases map to TRBD1. The CDR3 totals 15 residues. Germline V gene lookup returns CDR1 GTSNPN and CDR2 SVGIG (reference sequence). The junction had 5 bases not matched to a gene; V was cut back by 5 bases and J by 0 bases. CDR3 loop: CAWQRTGDSNQPQHF. CDR3 in DNA: TGTGCCTGGCAACGGACAGGGGATAGCAATCAGCCCCAGCATTTT.